This T cell receptor (beta chain) originates from a study of T cells after yellow fever vaccination. The ends were cut back, 8 bases at V and 2 bases at J, with 16 bases in the middle. Per the germline V gene, CDR1 is KGHSH and CDR2 is LQKENI. The CDR3 covers 14 residues. TCRdb processed the 5' RACE reads anew with MiXCR; each CDR3 protein has one entry. The table has hundreds of thousands of distinct CDR3 sequences, roughly 12% seen once. This clonotype was recorded at least ten times. Its antigen is currently unknown. Study-level results: A large majority of primary-vaccination clones showed up again after the booster (96% CD4, almost 90% CD8).

J is TRBJ2-7 and V is TRBV18; D unresolved. The sequenced sample was PBMCs, obtained on the day of the yellow fever booster vaccination. The sequence derives from a man in his thirties or forties who received the YFV17D yellow fever vaccine. CDR3 residues: CASSPPGRTYEQYF. In nucleotides, the CDR3 is TGTGCCAGCAGCCCTCCGGGTAGGACCTACGAGCAGTACTTC.